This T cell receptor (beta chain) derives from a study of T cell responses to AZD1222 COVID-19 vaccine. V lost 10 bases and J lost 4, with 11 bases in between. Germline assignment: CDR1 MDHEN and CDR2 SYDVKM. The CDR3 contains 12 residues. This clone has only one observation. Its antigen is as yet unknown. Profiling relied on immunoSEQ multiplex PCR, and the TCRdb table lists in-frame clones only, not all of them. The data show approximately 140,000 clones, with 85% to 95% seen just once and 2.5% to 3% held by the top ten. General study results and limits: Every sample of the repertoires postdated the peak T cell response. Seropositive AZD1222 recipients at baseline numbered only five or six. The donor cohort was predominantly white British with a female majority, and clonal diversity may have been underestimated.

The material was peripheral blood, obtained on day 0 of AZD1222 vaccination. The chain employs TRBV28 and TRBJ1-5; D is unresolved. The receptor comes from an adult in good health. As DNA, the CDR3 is TGTGCCAACGGGGTTGGGAATCAGCCCCAGCATTTT. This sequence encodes CANGVGNQPQHF.